The entry below describes one TCR beta chain. What it binds is not known. The data belong to a study of CXCR3-negative and CXCR3-positive naive CD8 T cells. General observations from the study: TRB CDR3 properties served as the basis for inferring TCR strength, and surface CD5 was comparable between naive subsets. CXCR3-negative naive cells had less hydrophobic TRB CDR3s than did CXCR3-positive naive cells.

5' RACE with UMI labels generated the TRB cDNA libraries. One entry per CDR3 protein, without DNA, is what TCRdb gives after re-calling the 5' RACE reads. This table holds around 160,000 distinct CDR3 sequences. The CDR3 totals 14 residues. The genes are TRBV12-3 or TRBV12-4 and TRBJ2-7; TCRdb names TRBD1, which stays unverified in the absence of DNA. The material sequenced was naive CXCR3+ CD8+ T cells from blood. As to subset: CD45RO-CCR7+CD27+CD95- naive CD8+ T cells expressing CXCR3 (TNR3+). The clonotype was recovered from a human donor in good health. Some clones in this sample may be carry-over from other donors' samples. Here the CDR3 reads CACQIGTTDYEQYF.